The 23 T cell receptor beta chains given below trace back to one sample, sequenced in a study of T cell responses to AZD1222 COVID-19 vaccine. Assay used: immunoSEQ multiplex PCR; TCRdb lists only in-frame clones, some missing. The data show 86,000 or so clones, roughly nine tenths seen once. The sequences come from peripheral blood, collected on day 0 of AZD1222 vaccination. These receptors originate from an adult in good health.

V usage is TRBV7-6 and J usage is TRBJ2-1; 7 nucleotides match TRBD2. Looked up from germline, CDR1 is SGHVS and CDR2 is FNYEAQ. The trim removed 1 base at V and 7 bases at J, leaving 16 bases unmatched. This CDR3 has 18 residues. CDR3 amino acids: CASSLEIHGSGSTNEQFF. CDR3 DNA sequence: TGTGCCAGCAGCTTAGAGATCCATGGTAGCGGGTCCACAAATGAGCAGTTCTTC.

V usage is TRBV9 and J usage is TRBJ1-2; maybe TRBD1 (6 bases). The CDR3 spans 13 residues. V was pared by 2 bases and J by 3 bases, with 8 bases between. Germline lookup yields CDR1 SGDLS and CDR2 YYNGEE. The DNA of the CDR3 is TGTGCCAGCAGCGTCGGACAGTACTATGGCTACACCTTC. Translation gives CASSVGQYYGYTF.

This clone has just one count. The V and J genes are TRBV7-2 and TRBJ2-2; 11 nucleotides align to TRBD1. J gave up 5 bases and V 5 bases, and 7 bases lay outside the gene matches. Germline V lookup: CDR1 SGHTA, CDR2 FQGNSA. The CDR3 covers 16 residues. CDR3 amino acids: CASSIGQGASTGELFF. Here the CDR3 DNA reads TGTGCCAGCAGCATCGGACAGGGGGCGAGTACCGGGGAGCTGTTTTTT.

This chain uses TRBV3-1 (or the pseudogene TRBV3-2) with TRBJ2-2, with D hard to call. Trimming left V 3 bases short and J 3 bases short, with 8 bases between. CDR1 LGHDT and CDR2 YNNKEL come from the germline V gene (reference sequence). The CDR3 is made up of 14 amino acids. CDR3 sequence: CASSHLGYTGELFF. The CDR3, as DNA: TGTGCCAGCAGCCATCTGGGGTACACCGGGGAGCTGTTTTTT.

The chain links TRBV5-6 to TRBJ2-7; D is undetermined. Trimming stripped 1 base from V and 0 bases from J, with 11 bases between. Germline loops: CDR1 SGHDT, CDR2 YYEEEE. The CDR3 runs to 15 residues. The CDR3: CASSLRPLGSYEQYF. Here the CDR3 DNA reads TGTGCCAGCAGCTTGCGACCCCTGGGCTCCTACGAGCAGTACTTC. The full variable domain, rest sourced from reference TRBV5-6 and TRBJ2-7, is DAGVTQSPTHLIKTRGQQVTLRCSPKSGHDTVSWYQQALGQGPQFIFQYYEEEERQRGNFPDRFSGHQFPNYSSELNVNALLLGDSALYLCASSLRPLGSYEQYFGPGTRLTVT.

The chain has TRBV6-1 and TRBJ1-2; TRBD1 is a possible D gene (5 bases). The CDR3 covers 15 residues. Per the germline V gene, CDR1 is MNHNS and CDR2 is SASEGT. The V gene lost 1 base and the J gene lost 4 bases, with 13 bases spanning the gap. This CDR3 is CASSEVGAGRYGYTF. The CDR3 coding sequence is TGTGCCAGCAGTGAAGTTGGGGCAGGGCGCTATGGCTACACCTTC.

The rearrangement joins TRBV5-4 to TRBJ1-2; no definite D call. The CDR3 has 16 residues. Per germline, CDR1 SGHNT and CDR2 YYREEE (reference sequence). With 0 bases removed from V and 3 bases from J, the gap between germline ends came to 15 bases. The CDR3 loop is CASSLGREANYYGYTF. CDR3 nucleotide sequence: TGTGCCAGCAGCTTGGGTCGGGAGGCCAACTACTATGGCTACACCTTC.

The chain combines TRBV2 with TRBJ2-1, with 14 positions matching TRBD2. The CDR3 is 16 residues long. Germline CDR1 and CDR2: SNHLY and FYNNEI. After removal of 8 bases from V and 8 bases from J, the junction contained 11 bases not matched to a gene. The CDR3 region is CASVRTSGRTGDEQFF. CDR3 in DNA: TGTGCCAGCGTTAGGACTAGCGGGAGGACGGGGGATGAGCAGTTCTTC.

The V and J genes are TRBV6-5 and TRBJ1-2; D not resolved. Trimming took off 6 bases at V and 1 base at J, with 9 bases between the two ends. Looked up from germline, CDR1 is MNHEY and CDR2 is SVGAGI. The CDR3 has 13 amino acids. The CDR3 DNA sequence: TGTGCCAGCAGGTCAGATGGTAACTATGGCTACACCTTC. Its translation is CASRSDGNYGYTF.

The gene calls are TRBV12-3 or TRBV12-4 and TRBJ1-2; the D is unclear. With 5 bases removed from V and 5 bases from J, the gap between germline ends came to 9 bases. CDR3 size: 12 residues. CDR3 DNA: TGTGCCAGCAGTATAGGACGGTATGGCTACACCTTC. It codes for CASSIGRYGYTF.

The rearrangement joins TRBV11-2 to TRBJ2-5; D is undetermined. The germline CDR1 and CDR2 sequences are SGHAT and FQNNGV. V shed 2 bases and J shed 1 base, with 11 bases lying between them. The CDR3 covers 15 residues. CDR3 residues: CASSLRATFQETQYF. The CDR3 DNA is TGTGCCAGCAGCTTAAGGGCGACTTTCCAAGAGACCCAGTACTTC.

The rearrangement links TRBV11-2 to TRBJ2-3, with TRBD2 matching over 10 bases. With V trimmed by 5 bases and J by 6 bases, 8 bases remained unmatched. This CDR3 spans 15 amino acids. In germline, CDR1 is SGHAT, CDR2 FQNNGV. The CDR3 nucleotides are TGTGCCAGCAGCCCCGGGACTAGCGCAGGGGATACGCAGTATTTT. Translated: CASSPGTSAGDTQYF.

V and J are TRBV7-2 and TRBJ2-7; 10 nucleotides match TRBD2. With 2 bases clipped from V and 5 bases from J, the junction kept 12 bases outside the gene matches. Per germline, CDR1 SGHTA and CDR2 FQGNSA. This CDR3 is built from 17 residues. The CDR3 DNA sequence: TGTGCCAGCAGCTTACAGGCTAGCGGGAGTTCTTTCAACGAGCAGTACTTC. Translating it yields CASSLQASGSSFNEQYF.

The V call is TRBV14, the J call TRBJ1-4; no clear D gene. This CDR3 has 17 amino acids. With 2 bases removed from V and 3 bases from J, the gap between germline ends came to 16 bases. Germline lookup yields CDR1 SGHDN and CDR2 FVKESK. Here the CDR3 reads CASSQTKNNPANEKLFF. The CDR3 region has the DNA TGTGCCAGCAGCCAAACTAAGAACAACCCAGCTAATGAAAAACTGTTTTTT.

The gene calls are TRBV18 and TRBJ1-1; no definite D call. This CDR3 contains 12 residues. The germline gives CDR1 KGHSH, CDR2 LQKENI. V was clipped by 2 bases and J by 3 bases, with 4 bases between them. The CDR3 DNA is TGTGCCAGCTCACCAGGGTACACTGAAGCTTTCTTT. Amino acids: CASSPGYTEAFF.

The rearrangement links TRBV12-3 or TRBV12-4 to TRBJ1-2; TRBD1 agrees at 10 bases. The junction had 5 bases not matched to a gene; V was cut back by 7 bases and J by 6 bases. The CDR3 totals 13 residues. The CDR3 here is CASNGQGGHGYTF. CDR3 DNA sequence: TGTGCCAGCAACGGACAGGGGGGGCATGGCTACACCTTC.

This chain links TRBV19 with TRBJ2-7; weak D call: TRBD2 (6 bases). Germline lookup yields CDR1 LNHDA and CDR2 SQIVND (reference sequence). The CDR3 runs 15 residues. V was shortened by 3 bases and J by 1 base, with 13 bases between the two germline ends. DNA of the CDR3: TGTGCCAGTAGTATCGGGACTCCCGGGTCCTACGAGCAGTACTTC. This gives the protein CASSIGTPGSYEQYF.

The chain joins TRBV20-1 to TRBJ1-5; the D gene is possibly TRBD1 (5 bases). Deletions cut 3 bases from V and 5 bases from J, with 14 bases between. CDR1 is DFQATT, CDR2 SNEGSKA, per germline (reference sequence). The CDR3 runs 14 residues. CDR3 sequence: CSASPTDRHQPQHF. The CDR3 nucleotides read TGCAGTGCTAGTCCGACAGATAGACATCAGCCCCAGCATTTT.

The chain uses TRBV27 and TRBJ1-2, with D unresolved. Germline V lookup: CDR1 MNHEY, CDR2 SMNVEV (reference sequence). Deletions cut 8 bases from V and 7 bases from J, with 5 bases between. This CDR3 has 9 residues. CDR3 loop: CASGSGYTF. The CDR3 bases are TGTGCCAGCGGAAGTGGCTACACCTTC.

CDR3 DNA: TGTGCCAGCAGCCCCCCTCATCGGATGCTTAACTATGGCTACACCTTC. It codes for CASSPPHRMLNYGYTF. The chain links TRBV6-2 or TRBV6-3 to TRBJ1-2; D not certain. This CDR3 is built from 16 residues. V lost 6 bases and J 1 base, leaving 18 bases between the germline ends. CDR1 MNHEY and CDR2 SVGEGT come from the germline V gene.

The chain employs TRBV30 and TRBJ2-7; the D is unclear. Trimming took off 1 base at V and 5 bases at J, with 15 bases between the two ends. The CDR3 has 14 amino acids. CDR1 and CDR2 (germline): GTSNPN, SVGIG (reference sequence). The CDR3 is CAWSARRSMDEQYF. CDR3 bases: TGTGCCTGGAGTGCTAGACGGAGCATGGACGAGCAGTACTTC.

The V gene is TRBV5-8, the J gene TRBJ1-4; TRBD1 agrees at 7 bases. The germline V gene has CDR1 SGHTS and CDR2 YDEGEE. This CDR3 is built from 14 residues. J lost 8 bases, V lost 4 bases, and 8 bases had no gene match. CDR3 nucleotides: TGTGCCAGCAGCAGCAGGGGGTTGCGAGAAAAACTGTTTTTT. Translated, it gives CASSSRGLREKLFF.

This sequence joins TRBV20-1 and TRBJ2-7; either TRBD1 or TRBD2 may supply D (6 bases each). This CDR3 has 11 residues. Trimming left V 2 bases short and J 7 bases short, with 9 bases between. The germline V gene has CDR1 DFQATT and CDR2 SNEGSKA (reference sequence). The DNA of the CDR3 is TGCAGTGCTAGACCGGGGGCTGAGCAGTACTTC. It yields the protein CSARPGAEQYF.